This T cell receptor beta chain appears in the sequencing data of a study of T-cell memory formation after mild COVID-19. On the study more broadly: Largely donor-specific sequence clusters came from a couple of donors. General study results and limits: Memory cells collected pre-infection included some clones that later responded, suggesting cross-reactive memory joined. Contracting clones from day 15 to 85 had balanced CD4/CD8; later expanders favoured CD4+.

V lost 0 bases, J lost 3 bases, and 12 bases lay in between. Germline CDR1 LNHNV, CDR2 YYDKDF (reference sequence). The CDR3 has 16 amino acids. This clonotype has a handful of counts. Its antigen remains unidentified. 5'RACE with constant-segment primers yielded barcoded, UMI-tagged TCR alpha and TCR beta cDNA libraries. TCRdb reanalysed the 5' RACE reads using MiXCR and keeps one entry per CDR3 protein. Of about 430,000 distinct CDR3 sequences listed, roughly a quarter are singletons. The TCR originated in an adult woman who had mild COVID-19 (a few samples of this study predate the infection). Cell type and time point are not known. The genes are TRBV15 and TRBJ1-3, with a possible D match to TRBD1 (6 bases). The sample comprised PBMCs or a T cell subset sorted from them (not recorded which). The CDR3 protein is CATSRDSGARGNTIYF. The DNA for the CDR3 is TGTGCCACCAGCAGAGATTCGGGGGCTCGTGGAAACACCATATATTTT.